Each of the 2 T cell receptor beta chains below was sequenced from the same sample in a study of cytomegalovirus exposure and HLA in healthy donors. Sequencing was performed with immunoSEQ multiplex PCR; in TCRdb, only in-frame clones are kept and a portion is missing. The repertoire consists of tens of thousands of clones, with approximately 80% occurring once and the leading ten covering about 3%. The specimen sequenced was PBMCs. These receptors originate from a man aged 30 to 39 in good health and CMV-seronegative.

This chain joins TRBV7-3 and TRBJ1-1; no reliable D call. Trimming took 0 bases from V and 1 from J, leaving 6 bases between them. The CDR3 runs 14 residues. CDR1 is SGHTA and CDR2 is FQGTGA in the germline V gene. The CDR3 loop is CASSLTRQNTEAFF. DNA of the CDR3: TGTGCCAGCAGCTTAACCAGACAGAACACTGAAGCTTTCTTT.

The chain joins TRBV6-1 to TRBJ2-7; a possible D gene is TRBD2 (7 bases). The CDR3 has 14 residues. Trimming took off 8 bases at V and 2 bases at J, with 16 bases between the two ends. Per germline, CDR1 MNHNS and CDR2 SASEGT. In DNA, the CDR3 is TGTGCCAGCCGCCAAGGGGGGGGACCCTACGAGCAGTACGTC. Protein product: CASRQGGGPYEQYV.